Following are 23 T cell receptor beta chains from one sample sequenced in a study of blood T cell repertoires in COVID-19. Using immunoSEQ multiplex PCR, the repertoire was profiled, and TCRdb retains in-frame clones only, with some absent. The table lists approximately 70,000 clones, approximately 90% of them singletons. Specimen: peripheral blood. These receptors all stem from a man between 65 and 80 years old with active or convalescent COVID-19.

The chain recombines TRBV7-9 with TRBJ1-2; D is undetermined. Between the trimmed V and J ends, which lost 1 base and 5 bases, there was a span of 8 bases. Germline CDR1 and CDR2: SEHNR and FQNEAQ (reference sequence). This CDR3 is built from 13 residues. The chain's CDR3 is CASSLVIGYGYTF. CDR3 nucleotides: TGTGCCAGCAGCTTAGTTATCGGGTATGGCTACACCTTC.

The chain has TRBV18 and TRBJ1-2; 9 bases map to TRBD1. Germline CDR1 is KGHSH and CDR2 is LQKENI. The CDR3 totals 17 residues. Trimming cost V 3 bases and J 0 bases; bases outside gene matches: 8. CDR3 nucleotides: TGTGCCAGCTCACCCTCCACGGGGACAGGGACTAACTATGGCTACACCTTC. Protein product: CASSPSTGTGTNYGYTF. Full variable domain (remainder filled in from reference TRBV18 and TRBJ1-2): NAGVMQNPRHLVRRRGQEARLRCSPMKGHSHVYWYRQLPEEGLKFMVYLQKENIIDESGMPKERFSAEFPKEGPSILRIQQVVRGDSAAYFCASSPSTGTGTNYGYTFGSGTRLTVV.

The chain has TRBV24-1 and TRBJ2-4; no definite D call. The V end was cut by 5 bases, the J end by 6 bases, with 4 bases between. This CDR3 is 11 amino acids long. Germline CDR1 reads KGHDR; CDR2 reads SFDVKD. This chain's CDR3 is CATSARNIQYF. Here the CDR3 DNA reads TGTGCCACCAGTGCTCGAAACATTCAGTACTTC.

The gene calls are TRBV28 and TRBJ1-5; D unresolved. V lost 6 bases and J 4 bases, leaving 4 bases between the germline ends. The germline CDR1 and CDR2 sequences are MDHEN and SYDVKM. This CDR3 spans 11 amino acids. In DNA, the CDR3 is TGTGCCAGCAGCCGTAATCAGCCCCAGCATTTT. It yields the protein CASSRNQPQHF.

The chain links TRBV6-5 to TRBJ2-7, with D possibly TRBD2 on 5 matching bases. Germline CDR1 reads MNHEY; CDR2 reads SVGAGI. Deletions cut 6 bases from V and 9 bases from J, with 18 bases between. The CDR3 length is 13 residues. CDR3 DNA sequence: TGTGCCAGCAGAAAGGGAGTTAATTATGTGCAGTACTTC. It translates to CASRKGVNYVQYF.

This clone was detected a few times. The V gene is TRBV7-2, the J gene TRBJ1-3; a weak D match, TRBD1 (6 bases). The CDR3 covers 17 residues. The germline gives CDR1 SGHTA, CDR2 FQGNSA. V dropped 5 bases and J dropped 2 bases, with 19 bases sitting between them. For the CDR3, the DNA is TGTGCCAGCAGCCCAACCAACGGGGCAGGGGCTGGAAACACCATATATTTT. This codes for CASSPTNGAGAGNTIYF. The whole variable domain, remainder taken from reference TRBV7-2 and TRBJ1-3, is GAGVSQSPSNKVTEKGKDVELRCDPISGHTALYWYRQSLGQGLEFLIYFQGNSAPDKSGLPSDRFSAERTGGSVSTLTIQRTQQEDSAVYLCASSPTNGAGAGNTIYFGEGSWLTVV.

V and J are TRBV7-9 and TRBJ1-5, with a weak D call TRBD1 (5 bases). The CDR3 is 16 amino acids. The ends were cut back, 0 bases at V and 6 bases at J, with 15 bases in the middle. Germline values: CDR1 SEHNR, CDR2 FQNEAQ (reference sequence). CDR3 residues: CASSLASRDVGQPQHF. DNA for the CDR3: TGTGCCAGCAGCTTAGCGAGCAGGGATGTCGGTCAGCCCCAGCATTTT.

The chain is built from TRBV5-1 and TRBJ2-1; 9 bases line up with TRBD2. Trimming cost V 5 bases and J 0 bases; bases outside gene matches: 3. The CDR3 runs 15 residues. Germline V gene data show CDR1 as SGHRS and CDR2 as YFSETQ. In DNA form, the CDR3 reads TGCGCCAGCAGGTTAGCGGGAGACTCCTACAATGAGCAGTTCTTC. Amino acid sequence: CASRLAGDSYNEQFF. Complete variable domain (other parts from reference TRBV5-1 and TRBJ2-1): KAGVTQTPRYLIKTRGQQVTLSCSPISGHRSVSWYQQTPGQGLQFLFEYFSETQRNKGNFPGRFSGRQFSNSRSEMNVSTLELGDSALYLCASRLAGDSYNEQFFGPGTRLTVL.

The count of this clone is one. The chain has TRBV7-2 and TRBJ2-7; D gene unclear. The CDR3 is 13 residues long. The V gene lost 5 bases and the J gene lost 4 bases, with 12 bases spanning the gap. Germline V gene sequence: CDR1 SGHTA, CDR2 FQGNSA. CDR3 bases: TGTGCCAGCAGCCCCCTCGGAGTGTACGAGCAGTACTTC. Translating gives CASSPLGVYEQYF.

This chain uses TRBV28 with TRBJ2-7, with a possible D match to TRBD1 (6 bases). The ends were cut back, 6 bases at V and 3 bases at J, with 12 bases in the middle. CDR1 is MDHEN, CDR2 SYDVKM, per germline. The CDR3 loop spans 13 amino acids. The CDR3 spells CASSGDISYEQYF. The CDR3 nucleotides are TGTGCCAGCAGCGGGGACATCAGCTACGAGCAGTACTTC.

The CDR3 protein is CSASKTGAGANVLTF. The CDR3 DNA sequence: TGCAGTGCTAGTAAAACAGGGGCTGGGGCCAACGTCCTGACTTTC. This chain uses TRBV20-1 with TRBJ2-6; TRBD1 aligns across 7 bases. The length of the CDR3 is 15 residues. From germline, CDR1 is DFQATT and CDR2 SNEGSKA (reference sequence). J lost 2 bases, V lost 3 bases, and 4 bases had no gene match.

This sequence joins TRBV19 and TRBJ2-1; TRBD2 is a possible D gene (6 bases). Trimming cost V 9 bases and J 2 bases, with 17 bases left between them. The CDR3 has 15 residues. Germline assignment: CDR1 LNHDA and CDR2 SQIVND (reference sequence). CDR3 sequence (DNA): TGTGCCAGCGCACGGGAGAGTGCTCCCTACAATGAGCAGTTCTTC. Its translation is CASARESAPYNEQFF.

This chain joins TRBV7-2 and TRBJ2-5; D might be TRBD1 (7 bases). Germline lookup yields CDR1 SGHTA and CDR2 FQGNSA. V was cut by 5 bases and J by 2 bases, with 18 bases left in between. The CDR3 is 16 residues long. The chain's CDR3 is CASSPRGVGLQETQYF. CDR3 DNA: TGTGCCAGCAGCCCCAGGGGGGTAGGGCTACAAGAGACCCAGTACTTC.

V and J are TRBV11-3 and TRBJ2-1; D possibly corresponds to TRBD2 (6 bases). Germline V CDR1 and CDR2: SGHNT, YENEEA. The V gene lost 5 bases and the J gene lost 9 bases, with 20 bases spanning the gap. The CDR3 runs to 15 residues. The CDR3 is CASSQTGTAHGEQFF. The CDR3 coding sequence is TGTGCCAGCAGCCAAACCGGGACTGCCCACGGTGAGCAGTTCTTC.

The chain recombines TRBV3-1 (or the pseudogene TRBV3-2) with TRBJ1-1, with D possibly being TRBD1 (6 bases). Germline V gene sequence: CDR1 LGHDT, CDR2 YNNKEL (reference sequence). The CDR3 length is 16 residues. The ends were cut back, 6 bases at V and 8 bases at J, with 25 bases in the middle. The CDR3 sequence is CASSTTTDSPLMEAFF. The CDR3 bases are TGTGCCAGCAGTACGACTACGGACAGCCCCCTCATGGAAGCTTTCTTT.

The gene calls are TRBV28 and TRBJ2-7, with unresolved D. The CDR3 sequence is 14 residues long. The germline V gene encodes CDR1 MDHEN and CDR2 SYDVKM. Trimming stripped 3 bases from V and 6 bases from J, with 15 bases between. In DNA, the CDR3 is TGTGCCAGCAGTTTTGTCCTTGGTCGGAGCGAGCAGTACTTC. Translated, it gives CASSFVLGRSEQYF.

J is TRBJ2-7 and V is TRBV19; D might be TRBD2 (6 bases). The CDR3 contains 15 residues. Trimming removed 5 bases at V and 0 bases at J, with 14 bases between. CDR1 is LNHDA, CDR2 SQIVND, per germline (reference sequence). The CDR3 bases are TGTGCCAGTAGTGCCTCGACTAGTTTCTCCTACGAGCAGTACTTC. It is translated as CASSASTSFSYEQYF.

The CDR3, as DNA: TGTGCCAGCTCACCACCCCTAGGACAGGGGGCGAGCACAGATACGCAGTATTTT. Translation gives CASSPPLGQGASTDTQYF. The rearrangement uses TRBV18 and TRBJ2-3; 11 nucleotides align to TRBD1. Germline V gives CDR1 KGHSH, CDR2 LQKENI. Germline trimming cut 0 bases from V and 0 bases from J; bases unmatched to any gene: 5. This CDR3 is built from 18 residues.

This sequence joins TRBV6-5 and TRBJ2-1, with D possibly TRBD2 on 6 matching bases. The CDR3 runs 12 residues. CDR1 is MNHEY, CDR2 SVGAGI, per germline. Trimming left V 5 bases short and J 7 bases short, with 9 bases between. CDR3: CASSQSGNEQFF. CDR3 sequence (DNA): TGTGCCAGCAGTCAGAGCGGGAATGAGCAGTTCTTC.

The chain combines TRBV28 with TRBJ1-2, with 9 bases lining up with TRBD1. This CDR3 spans 13 amino acids. Trimming took 6 bases from V and 7 from J; bases not matched to a gene: 6. From germline, CDR1 is MDHEN and CDR2 SYDVKM. The chain's CDR3 is CASRLQGALGYTF. In DNA, the CDR3 is TGTGCCAGCAGACTACAGGGGGCGCTTGGCTACACCTTC.

This clone has only a few counts. V and J are TRBV14 and TRBJ2-6; D gene unclear. Germline values: CDR1 SGHDN, CDR2 FVKESK. This CDR3 is built from 14 residues. Trimming removed 4 bases from V and 0 bases from J, with 4 bases in between. As DNA, the CDR3 is TGTGCCAGCAGCCGTCGCTCTGGGGCCAACGTCCTGACTTTC. Translated, it gives CASSRRSGANVLTF.

V and J are TRBV5-1 and TRBJ2-3; 7 nucleotides align to TRBD1. The germline V gene encodes CDR1 SGHRS and CDR2 YFSETQ. The CDR3 covers 15 residues. The junction had 4 bases not matched to a gene; V was cut back by 2 bases and J by 1 base. The CDR3 bases are TGCGCCAGCAGCTTTTCGGGACAGCGCACAGATACGCAGTATTTT. It yields the protein CASSFSGQRTDTQYF.

The chain recombines TRBV24-1 with TRBJ1-5; D is possibly TRBD1 (6 bases). Between the trimmed V and J ends, which lost 1 base and 10 bases, there was a span of 13 bases. The germline V gene encodes CDR1 KGHDR and CDR2 SFDVKD. CDR3 size: 14 residues. CDR3 amino acids: CATSDFRGTQPQHF. The CDR3 DNA is TGTGCCACCAGTGATTTTAGGGGGACACAACCCCAGCATTTT.